The clone carrying this TCR beta chain was detected many times. As yet, its antigen is unknown. These data come from a study of human T cells and chemical hapten exposure. Whole-study results and caveats: Sensitization with DPC brought no change to TCRs above 1 in 1000 in frequency.

The CDR3 consists of 13 residues. The germline V and J ends were trimmed by 1 base and 7 bases, with 10 bases remaining between them. CDR1 and CDR2 (germline): SEHNR, FQNEAQ (reference sequence). In TCRdb, the RACE reads were re-called with MiXCR into one record per CDR3 protein. There are 55,000 to 80,000 distinct CDR3 sequences in the sample; approximately 10% occur only once, and roughly 2% lies in the top ten. This sample's time point: patch test 3, about 24 weeks after DPC sensitization. Treatment denoted: therapeutic diphenylcyclopropenone sensitization with weekly scalp DPC. The chain joins TRBV7-9 to TRBJ1-2; weak D call: TRBD1 (5 bases). This TCR was recovered from a woman in her twenties or thirties with alopecia areata. Some clones in this sample may be carry-over from other donors' samples. The specimen was whole blood, collected in connection with sensitization to the hapten diphenylcyclopropenone (DPC). As DNA, the CDR3 is TGTGCCAGCAGCTTAGGATTCGGGGCTGGCTACACCTTC. The encoded protein is CASSLGFGAGYTF.